This T cell receptor (beta chain) was documented in a study of response to subunit inactivated influenza vaccine. Regarding the study as a whole: Authors suggested each seasonal influenza vaccination recruits few new T cells.

MiXCR was run by TCRdb on the RT-PCR reads, yielding one entry per CDR3 protein. The sample contains approximately 170,000 distinct CDR3 sequences, approximately 12% of which appear only once. This clonotype appeared many times. No antigen is known for it. Germline V gives CDR1 MDHEN, CDR2 SYDVKM. The V gene lost 3 bases and the J gene lost 2 bases, with 12 bases spanning the gap. This CDR3 is built from 15 residues. These data were also filed under a second study, of T cells expressing NK-cell markers. From that second work: UMIs accompanied the 5'RACE template switching by which TCR beta cDNA was made. With respect to HCMV, seven of the eight sequenced donors were seropositive, and one was seronegative. Roughly 6 of the donors carried dominant NKG2C+ clonotypes that took up about 1.0-7.0% of their CD8+ T cells.

The source was CD8+ T cells sorted from PBMCs, collected approximately 13 days after vaccination. This sequence joins TRBV28 and TRBJ2-3, with a weak D call TRBD1 (6 bases). The TCR comes from a man in his fifties or sixties who received an inactivated influenza vaccine. The CDR3 is CASSLTGGHTDTQYF. In nucleotides, the CDR3 is TGTGCCAGCAGTTTGACAGGTGGGCACACAGATACGCAGTATTTT.